This T cell receptor beta chain was identified during a study of T cells in localized non-small cell lung cancer. Whole-study findings and limits: Adjacent lung exhibited a median of around 60 among the 100 most abundant tumor clones.

With respect to this clone: Its antigen is not identified.

The CDR3 totals 15 residues. Germline V gene data show CDR1 as LNHDA and CDR2 as SQIVND (reference sequence). Trimming removed 1 base from V and 4 bases from J, with 13 bases in between. Repertoires were generated with immunoSEQ multiplex PCR, while TCRdb's copy carries only in-frame clones and drops some. This table holds around 43,000 clones, around 87% found once. The chain recombines TRBV19 with TRBJ1-2, with D unclear. The source of this sequence is a man aged 18-49 years with stage I lung adenocarcinoma. The starting material was peripheral blood, obtained before any cancer treatment. This CDR3 is CASSIGLRNRYGYTF. The DNA for the CDR3 is TGTGCCAGTAGTATAGGTCTTCGGAACCGCTATGGCTACACCTTC.